The clone carrying this T cell receptor (beta chain) appeared a few times. Antigen specificity is unknown. CDR3 length equals 10 residues. V lost 3 bases and J 9 bases, leaving 4 bases between the germline ends. Germline assignment: CDR1 MGHDK and CDR2 SYGVNS. The sample is drawn from a study of T-cell reconstitution after alpha-beta-depleted transplantation in children. For TCRbeta, the library was prepared with unique molecular identifiers. TCRdb re-derived calls from the PCR reads in MiXCR, one entry per CDR3 protein. The sample shows about 310,000 distinct CDR3 sequences, roughly 21% of them seen only once. Study-level results: Some patients owed their high day-60 TCRbeta diversity to surviving recipient T cells and thymic progenitors.

The specimen comprised PBMCs, mostly from graft donor cells, sampled 180 days after TCRalphabeta/CD19-depleted stem cell transplant. This chain connects TRBV25-1 to TRBJ2-3; D call uncertain. This sequence was found in a male patient younger than 18 who had a stem cell transplant for acute lymphoblastic leukemia, so the T cells may come from the graft donor. CDR3 nucleotide sequence: TGTGCCAGCAGTGAGGGGACGCAGTATTTT. Amino acids: CASSEGTQYF.